This entry lists 20 T cell receptor beta chains sequenced from one sample in a study of cytomegalovirus exposure and HLA in healthy donors. The PCR was carried out with 60 Vbeta primers and 13 Jbeta primers. Data came from immunoSEQ multiplex PCR; TCRdb stores just in-frame clones and leaves some out. This table has 100,000 to 150,000 clones, around 77% appearing once. The sequencing input was PBMCs. The receptors were sampled from a woman between 40 and 55 years old in good health and CMV-seropositive.

The CDR3 here is CASSLGGQGSTEAFF. In nucleotides, the CDR3 is TGTGCCAGCAGCTTAGGGGGACAGGGAAGCACTGAAGCTTTCTTT. This chain connects TRBV7-9 to TRBJ1-1; 9 bases agree with TRBD1. Germline V lookup: CDR1 SEHNR, CDR2 FQNEAQ (reference sequence). The junction had 4 bases not matched to a gene; V was cut back by 1 base and J by 4 bases. The CDR3 runs 15 residues.

The sample holds a few counts of this clone. The chain recombines TRBV11-2 with TRBJ2-1; 9 bases match TRBD2. J lost 4 bases, V lost 6 bases, and 7 bases had no gene match. The CDR3 extends over 15 amino acids. Germline V gives CDR1 SGHAT, CDR2 FQNNGV. CDR3 nucleotide sequence: TGTGCCAGCAGTGGGTTAGCGGGAGTTTACAATGAGCAGTTCTTC. This codes for CASSGLAGVYNEQFF.

CDR3 DNA sequence: TGTGCCAGCAGCGTATCTGGAGCTTCTGGAAACACCATATATTTT. Its translation is CASSVSGASGNTIYF. The gene calls are TRBV9 and TRBJ1-3; no reliable D call. Germline V gene data show CDR1 as SGDLS and CDR2 as YYNGEE. V lost 1 base to trimming and J lost 1 base, with 9 bases between them. This CDR3 has 15 amino acids.

This chain links TRBV6-5 with TRBJ2-3, with a weak D call TRBD2 (6 bases). Germline V gene lookup returns CDR1 MNHEY and CDR2 SVGAGI. With 4 bases removed from V and 6 bases from J, the gap between germline ends came to 11 bases. The CDR3 length is 13 residues. The CDR3 reads CASSFHRGDTQYF. CDR3 DNA: TGTGCCAGCAGTTTCCACCGGGGGGATACGCAGTATTTT.

This clone turned up a few times. The genes are TRBV5-1 and TRBJ2-1, with TRBD2 identical over 9 bases. CDR1 and CDR2 (germline): SGHRS, YFSETQ. V shed 4 bases and J 9 bases; nucleotides not matched to a gene: 11. The CDR3 is made up of 15 amino acids. CDR3: CASSDPGLAPFEQFF. In DNA, the CDR3 is TGCGCCAGCAGCGACCCCGGACTAGCGCCATTTGAGCAGTTCTTC.

The chain combines TRBV19 with TRBJ2-4, with D perhaps TRBD1 (5 bases). CDR1 is LNHDA and CDR2 is SQIVND in the germline V gene (reference sequence). Trimming pared 10 bases from V and 8 bases from J, leaving 18 bases between. The CDR3 contains 13 residues. CDR3 in amino acids: CATTAAVGHIQYF. The CDR3 nucleotides read TGTGCCACCACGGCGGCAGTGGGGCACATTCAGTACTTC.

The rearrangement joins TRBV5-4 to TRBJ2-5; 9 bases are shared with TRBD1. The germline V gene encodes CDR1 SGHNT and CDR2 YYREEE (reference sequence). This CDR3 contains 16 residues. V lost 4 bases, J lost 1 base, and 8 bases stayed unmatched. Written as DNA, the CDR3 is TGTGCCAGCAGCGATACCGGGACAGGGCCCCAAGAGACCCAGTACTTC. Translation gives CASSDTGTGPQETQYF.

The chain uses TRBV11-2 and TRBJ2-5; TRBD1 matches 8 bases. Per the germline V gene, CDR1 is SGHAT and CDR2 is FQNNGV. J lost 5 bases, V lost 5 bases, and 10 bases had no gene match. The CDR3 sequence is 15 residues long. CDR3 protein: CASSPTRGPGETQYF. In DNA form, the CDR3 reads TGTGCCAGCAGCCCGACCAGGGGGCCGGGGGAGACCCAGTACTTC.

This sequence joins TRBV9 and TRBJ2-1; D might be TRBD2 (6 bases). Trimming took off 2 bases at V and 0 bases at J, with 15 bases between the two ends. Germline assignment: CDR1 SGDLS and CDR2 YYNGEE. The CDR3 sequence is 17 residues long. The DNA for the CDR3 is TGTGCCAGCAGCGTGAGCTCTCCCGGGAGCTCCTACAATGAGCAGTTCTTC. It translates to CASSVSSPGSSYNEQFF.

The V gene is TRBV19, the J gene TRBJ2-3; 9 bases fit TRBD2. This CDR3 has 20 residues. J gave up 0 bases and V 1 base, and 14 bases lay outside the gene matches. From germline, CDR1 is LNHDA and CDR2 SQIVND (reference sequence). DNA of the CDR3: TGTGCCAGTAGTATAGGAGGGCTAGCGGGGACAACCCCTAGCACAGATACGCAGTATTTT. The encoded protein is CASSIGGLAGTTPSTDTQYF. The whole variable domain, filled in from reference TRBV19 and TRBJ2-3, reads DGGITQSPKYLFRKEGQNVTLSCEQNLNHDAMYWYRQDPGQGLRLIYYSQIVNDFQKGDIAEGYSVSREKKESFPLTVTSAQKNPTAFYLCASSIGGLAGTTPSTDTQYFGPGTRLTVL.

CDR3 DNA: TGTGCCAGCAGTTACAGGGATAAAGCTTTCTTT. It encodes CASSYRDKAFF. The chain links TRBV28 to TRBJ1-1; a weak D match, TRBD1 (6 bases). Germline lookup yields CDR1 MDHEN and CDR2 SYDVKM. This CDR3 is built from 11 residues. V lost 4 bases to trimming and J lost 9 bases, with 9 bases between them.

V is TRBV28 and J is TRBJ2-7; a weak D match, TRBD1 (6 bases). V lost 2 bases, J lost 3 bases, and 11 bases lay in between. CDR3 length equals 14 residues. Germline V gives CDR1 MDHEN, CDR2 SYDVKM. The CDR3 region is CASSLGGGIYEQYF. CDR3 DNA: TGTGCCAGCAGTTTAGGGGGCGGCATCTACGAGCAGTACTTC.

A word on this clone: The same CDR3 arises from other DNA sequences in this sample as well. This sequence joins TRBV29-1 and TRBJ2-1; 8 nucleotides line up with TRBD1. The trim removed 2 bases at V and 7 bases at J, leaving 4 bases unmatched. CDR1 and CDR2 from the germline V gene are SQVTM and ANQGSEA. The CDR3 spans 13 residues. Here the CDR3 reads CSVERTGKNEQFF. CDR3 bases: TGCAGCGTTGAACGGACAGGGAAGAATGAGCAGTTCTTC.

The CDR3: CASSSRLAGGETQYF. CDR3 nucleotide sequence: TGTGCCAGCTCCAGCCGACTAGCGGGAGGAGAGACCCAGTACTTC. The chain uses TRBV18 and TRBJ2-5, with 13 bases fitting TRBD2. In germline, CDR1 is KGHSH, CDR2 LQKENI. The CDR3 covers 15 residues. Trimming cost V 6 bases and J 4 bases; bases outside gene matches: 5.

The chain recombines TRBV5-6 with TRBJ2-3, with a weak D call TRBD1 (5 bases). CDR1 SGHDT and CDR2 YYEEEE come from the germline V gene. The V and J ends lost 0 bases and 6 bases respectively, with 14 bases between them. This CDR3 spans 15 amino acids. The DNA of the CDR3 is TGTGCCAGCAGCTTGGTTGGGGCTACTACGGATACGCAGTATTTT. Translating it yields CASSLVGATTDTQYF.

The chain carries TRBV4-1 and TRBJ1-1; 9 bases line up with TRBD1. This CDR3 has 15 residues. Germline CDR1 reads MGHRA; CDR2 reads YSYEKL. J was trimmed by 4 bases and V by 2 bases; bases with no gene match: 5. CDR3 amino acids: CASSQWTGEGTEAFF. The CDR3 DNA follows: TGCGCCAGCAGCCAATGGACAGGGGAGGGCACTGAAGCTTTCTTT.

This rearrangement joins TRBV30 to TRBJ2-2; TRBD2 agrees at 9 bases. The CDR3 totals 15 residues. The V gene's germline CDR1 is GTSNPN and CDR2 SVGIG (reference sequence). The J segment lost 3 bases and the V segment lost 1 base, leaving 3 bases of the junction unmatched. CDR3 nucleotides: TGTGCCTGGAGTGGGGGACTAGCCTACACCGGGGAGCTGTTTTTT. Residues: CAWSGGLAYTGELFF.

V is TRBV5-1 and J is TRBJ2-1; 8 positions match TRBD1. CDR1 and CDR2 from the germline V gene are SGHRS and YFSETQ. The CDR3 extends over 16 amino acids. V lost 2 bases and J lost 0; bases outside the gene matches: 4. The CDR3 nucleotides read TGCGCCAGCAGCTTCACAGGGGGTCTCTCCTACAATGAGCAGTTCTTC. It encodes CASSFTGGLSYNEQFF.

This clone was seen more than once but under ten times. Here the CDR3 reads CASSRDRVAGYTF. The DNA for the CDR3 is TGTGCCAGCAGTCGGGACAGGGTTGCAGGCTACACCTTC. This chain uses TRBV25-1 with TRBJ1-2; 9 bases match TRBD1. The length of the CDR3 is 13 residues. CDR1 MGHDK and CDR2 SYGVNS come from the germline V gene. Trimming at V came to 5 bases and at J to 8 bases, leaving 6 bases not matched to a gene.

The chain couples TRBV2 to TRBJ2-5; 8 bases match TRBD1. V gave up 7 bases and J gave up 4 bases; unmatched junction bases: 5. Germline values: CDR1 SNHLY, CDR2 FYNNEI. This CDR3 spans 13 amino acids. CDR3 protein: CASTRDRGETQYF. DNA for the CDR3: TGTGCCAGCACCCGCGACAGGGGAGAGACCCAGTACTTC.